This TCR beta chain derives from a study of T cell changes during pregnancy in multiple sclerosis. The length of the CDR3 is 19 residues. Germline lookup yields CDR1 SGHRS and CDR2 YFSETQ. V lost 2 bases, J lost 6 bases, and 16 bases stayed unmatched. TCRdb's copy holds only in-frame clones and misses some; the assay was immunoSEQ multiplex PCR. The sample shows roughly 89,000 clones, around 92% of them seen only once. The chain carries TRBV5-1 and TRBJ2-1, with 11 bases that match TRBD2. This clonotype was obtained from a female donor with multiple sclerosis, enrolled in a pregnancy study. The specimen comprised peripheral blood, sampled in the third trimester of pregnancy. The CDR3 DNA sequence: TGCGCCAGCAGCTTCTCGACTAGCGGGATAGGGAGGGAGATCAATGAGCAGTTCTTC. Translating gives CASSFSTSGIGREINEQFF.